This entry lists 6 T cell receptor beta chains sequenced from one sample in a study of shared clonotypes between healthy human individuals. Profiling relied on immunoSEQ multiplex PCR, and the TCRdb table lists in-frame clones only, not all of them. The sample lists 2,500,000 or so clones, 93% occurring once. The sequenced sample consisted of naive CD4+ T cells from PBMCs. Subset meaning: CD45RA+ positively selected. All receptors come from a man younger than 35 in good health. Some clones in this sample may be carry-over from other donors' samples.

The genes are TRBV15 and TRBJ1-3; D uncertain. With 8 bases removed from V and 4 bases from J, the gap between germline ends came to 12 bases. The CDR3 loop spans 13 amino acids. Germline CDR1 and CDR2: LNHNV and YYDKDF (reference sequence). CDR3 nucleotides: TGTGCCACCGCGATGGGAATGGGAAACACCATATATTTT. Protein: CATAMGMGNTIYF.

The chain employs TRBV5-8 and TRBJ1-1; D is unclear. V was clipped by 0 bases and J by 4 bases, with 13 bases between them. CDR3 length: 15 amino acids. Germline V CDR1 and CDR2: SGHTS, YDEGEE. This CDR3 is CASSLARWDLTEAFF. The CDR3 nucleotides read TGTGCCAGCAGCTTGGCGCGGTGGGATCTCACTGAAGCTTTCTTT.

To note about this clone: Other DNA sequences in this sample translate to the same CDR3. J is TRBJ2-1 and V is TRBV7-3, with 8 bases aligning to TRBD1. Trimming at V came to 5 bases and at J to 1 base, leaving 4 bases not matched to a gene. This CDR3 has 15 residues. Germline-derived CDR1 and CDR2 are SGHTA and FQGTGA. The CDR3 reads CASSPTGGSYNEQFF. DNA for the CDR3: TGTGCCAGCAGCCCTACAGGGGGTTCCTACAATGAGCAGTTCTTC.

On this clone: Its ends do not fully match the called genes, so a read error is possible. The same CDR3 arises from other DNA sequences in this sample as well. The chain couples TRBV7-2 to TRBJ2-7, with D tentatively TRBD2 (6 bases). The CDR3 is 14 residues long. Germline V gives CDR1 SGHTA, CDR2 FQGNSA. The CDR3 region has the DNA TGCGCCAGCAGCCACCGGGACTTCCCATACGAGCAGTACTTC. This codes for CASSHRDFPYEQYF.

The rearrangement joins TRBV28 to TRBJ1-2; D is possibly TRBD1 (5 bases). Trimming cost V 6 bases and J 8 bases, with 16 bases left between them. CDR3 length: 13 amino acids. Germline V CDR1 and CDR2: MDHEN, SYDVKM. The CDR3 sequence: CASRSSAGTGYTF. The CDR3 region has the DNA TGTGCCAGCAGGTCATCCGCCGGGACCGGCTACACCTTC.

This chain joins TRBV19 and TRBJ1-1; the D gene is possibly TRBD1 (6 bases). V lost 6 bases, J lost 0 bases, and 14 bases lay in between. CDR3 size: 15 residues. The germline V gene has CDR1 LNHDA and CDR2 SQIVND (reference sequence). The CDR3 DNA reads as TGTGCCAGTAGAAGGCGAACAGGGTTGAACACTGAAGCTTTCTTT. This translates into CASRRRTGLNTEAFF.